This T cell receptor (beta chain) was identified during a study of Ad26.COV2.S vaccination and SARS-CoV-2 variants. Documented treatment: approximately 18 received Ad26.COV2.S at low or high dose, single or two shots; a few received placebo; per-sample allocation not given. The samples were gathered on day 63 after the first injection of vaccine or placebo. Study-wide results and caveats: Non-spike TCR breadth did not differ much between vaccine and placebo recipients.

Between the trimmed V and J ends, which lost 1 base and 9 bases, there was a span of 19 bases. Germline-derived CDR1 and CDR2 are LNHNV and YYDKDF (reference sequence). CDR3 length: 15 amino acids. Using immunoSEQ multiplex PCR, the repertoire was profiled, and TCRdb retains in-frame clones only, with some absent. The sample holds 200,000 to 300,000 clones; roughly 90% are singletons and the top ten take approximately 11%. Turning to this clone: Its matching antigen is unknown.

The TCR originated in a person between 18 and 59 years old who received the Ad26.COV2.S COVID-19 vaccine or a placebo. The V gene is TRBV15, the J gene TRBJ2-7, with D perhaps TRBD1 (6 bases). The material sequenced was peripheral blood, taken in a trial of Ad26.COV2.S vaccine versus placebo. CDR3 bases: TGTGCCACCAGCAGAGGTACAGGGCCCTCCCAGGGGCAGTACTTC. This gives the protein CATSRGTGPSQGQYF. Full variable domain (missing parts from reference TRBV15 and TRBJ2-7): DAMVIQNPRYQVTQFGKPVTLSCSQTLNHNVMYWYQQKSSQAPKLLFHYYDKDFNNEADTPDNFQSRRPNTSFCFLDIRSPGLGDTAMYLCATSRGTGPSQGQYFGPGTRLTVT.